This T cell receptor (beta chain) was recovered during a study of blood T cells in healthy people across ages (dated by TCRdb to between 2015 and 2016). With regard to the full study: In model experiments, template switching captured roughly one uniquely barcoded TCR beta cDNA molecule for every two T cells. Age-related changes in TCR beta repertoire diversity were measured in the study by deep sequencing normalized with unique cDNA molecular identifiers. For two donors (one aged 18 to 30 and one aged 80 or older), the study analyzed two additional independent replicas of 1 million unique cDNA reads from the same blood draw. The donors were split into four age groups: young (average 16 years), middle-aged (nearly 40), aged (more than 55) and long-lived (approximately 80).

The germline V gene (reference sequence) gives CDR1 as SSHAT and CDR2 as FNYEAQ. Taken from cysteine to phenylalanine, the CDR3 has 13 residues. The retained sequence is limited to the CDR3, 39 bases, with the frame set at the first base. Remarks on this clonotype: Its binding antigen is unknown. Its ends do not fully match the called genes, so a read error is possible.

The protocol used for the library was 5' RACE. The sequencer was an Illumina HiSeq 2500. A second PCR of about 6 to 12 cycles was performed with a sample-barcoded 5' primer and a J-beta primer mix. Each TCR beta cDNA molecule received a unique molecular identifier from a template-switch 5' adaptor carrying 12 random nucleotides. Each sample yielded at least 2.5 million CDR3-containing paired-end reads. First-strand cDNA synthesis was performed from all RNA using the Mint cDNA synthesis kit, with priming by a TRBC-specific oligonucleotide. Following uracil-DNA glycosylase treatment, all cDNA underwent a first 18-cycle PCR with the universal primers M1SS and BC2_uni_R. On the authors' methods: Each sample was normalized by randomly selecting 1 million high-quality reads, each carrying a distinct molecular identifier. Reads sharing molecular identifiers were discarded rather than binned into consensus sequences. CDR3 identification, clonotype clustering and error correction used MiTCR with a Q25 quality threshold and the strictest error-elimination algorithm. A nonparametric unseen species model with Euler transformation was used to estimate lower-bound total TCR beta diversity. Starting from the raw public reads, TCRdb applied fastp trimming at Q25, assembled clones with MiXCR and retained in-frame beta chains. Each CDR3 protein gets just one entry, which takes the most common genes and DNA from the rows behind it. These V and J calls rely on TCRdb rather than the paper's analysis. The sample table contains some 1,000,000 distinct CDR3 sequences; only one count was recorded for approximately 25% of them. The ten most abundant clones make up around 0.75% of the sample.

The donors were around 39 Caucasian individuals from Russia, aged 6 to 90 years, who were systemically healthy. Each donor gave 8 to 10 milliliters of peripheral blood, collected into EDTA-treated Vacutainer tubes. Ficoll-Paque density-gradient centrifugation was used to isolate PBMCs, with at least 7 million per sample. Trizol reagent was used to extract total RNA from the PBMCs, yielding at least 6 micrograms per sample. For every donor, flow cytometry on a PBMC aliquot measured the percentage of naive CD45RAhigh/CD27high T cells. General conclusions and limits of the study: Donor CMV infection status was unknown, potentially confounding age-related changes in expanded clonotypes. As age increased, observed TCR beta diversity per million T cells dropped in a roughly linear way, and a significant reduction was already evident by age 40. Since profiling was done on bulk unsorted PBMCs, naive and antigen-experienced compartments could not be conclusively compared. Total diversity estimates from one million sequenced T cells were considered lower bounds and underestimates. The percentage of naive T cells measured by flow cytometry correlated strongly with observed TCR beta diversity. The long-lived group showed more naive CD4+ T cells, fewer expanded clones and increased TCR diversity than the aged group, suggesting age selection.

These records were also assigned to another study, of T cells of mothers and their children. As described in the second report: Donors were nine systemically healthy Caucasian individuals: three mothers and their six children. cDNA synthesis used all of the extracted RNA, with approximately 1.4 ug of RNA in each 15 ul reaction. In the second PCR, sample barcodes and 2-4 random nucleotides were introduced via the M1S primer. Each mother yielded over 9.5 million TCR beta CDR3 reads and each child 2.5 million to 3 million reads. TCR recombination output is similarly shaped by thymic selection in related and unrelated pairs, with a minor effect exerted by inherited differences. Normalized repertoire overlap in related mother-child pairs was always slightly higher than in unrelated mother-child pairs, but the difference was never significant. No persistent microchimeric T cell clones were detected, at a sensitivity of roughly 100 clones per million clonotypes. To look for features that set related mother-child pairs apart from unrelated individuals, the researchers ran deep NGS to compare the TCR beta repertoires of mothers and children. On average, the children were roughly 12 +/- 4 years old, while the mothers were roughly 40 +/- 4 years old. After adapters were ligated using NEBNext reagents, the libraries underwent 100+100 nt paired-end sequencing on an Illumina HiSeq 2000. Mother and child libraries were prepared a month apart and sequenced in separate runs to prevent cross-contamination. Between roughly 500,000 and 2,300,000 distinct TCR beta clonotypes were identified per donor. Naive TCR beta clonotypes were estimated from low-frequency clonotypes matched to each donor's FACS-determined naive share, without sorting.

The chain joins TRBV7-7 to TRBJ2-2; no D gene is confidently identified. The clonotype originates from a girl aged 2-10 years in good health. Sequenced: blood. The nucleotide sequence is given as TGTGCTAGCAGCTTAGTCATGGACGGGGAGCTGTTTTTT. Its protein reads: CASSLVMDGELFF.